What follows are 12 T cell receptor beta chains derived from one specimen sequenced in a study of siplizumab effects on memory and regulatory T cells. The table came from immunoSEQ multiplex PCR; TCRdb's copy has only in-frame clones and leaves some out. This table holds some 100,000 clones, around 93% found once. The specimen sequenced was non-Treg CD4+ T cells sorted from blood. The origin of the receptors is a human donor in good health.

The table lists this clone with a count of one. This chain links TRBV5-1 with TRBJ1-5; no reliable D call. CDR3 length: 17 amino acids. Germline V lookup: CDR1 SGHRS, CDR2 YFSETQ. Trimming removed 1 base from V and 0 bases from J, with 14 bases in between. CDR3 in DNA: TGCGCCAGCAGCTTGACCCCCAACAGTTATAGCAATCAGCCCCAGCATTTT. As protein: CASSLTPNSYSNQPQHF. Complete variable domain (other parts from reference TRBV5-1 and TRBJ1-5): KAGVTQTPRYLIKTRGQQVTLSCSPISGHRSVSWYQQTPGQGLQFLFEYFSETQRNKGNFPGRFSGRQFSNSRSEMNVSTLELGDSALYLCASSLTPNSYSNQPQHFGDGTRLSIL.

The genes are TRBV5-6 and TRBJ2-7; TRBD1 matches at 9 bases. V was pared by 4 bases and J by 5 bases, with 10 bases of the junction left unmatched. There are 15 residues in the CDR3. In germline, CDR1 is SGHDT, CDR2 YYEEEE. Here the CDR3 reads CASSLTGTGSHEQYF. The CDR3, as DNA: TGTGCCAGCAGCCTGACTGGGACAGGGTCCCACGAGCAGTACTTC.

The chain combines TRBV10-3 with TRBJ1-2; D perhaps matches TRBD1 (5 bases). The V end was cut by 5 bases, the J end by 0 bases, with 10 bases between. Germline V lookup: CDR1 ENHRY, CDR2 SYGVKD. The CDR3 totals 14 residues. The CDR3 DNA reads TGTGCCATCAGTTCGGAGGGGACTAACTATGGCTACACCTTC. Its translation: CAISSEGTNYGYTF.

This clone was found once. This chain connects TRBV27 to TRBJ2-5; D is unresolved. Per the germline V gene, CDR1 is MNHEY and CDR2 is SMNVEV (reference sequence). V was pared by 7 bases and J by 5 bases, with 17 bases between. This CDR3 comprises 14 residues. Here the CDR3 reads CASISVSRSETQYF. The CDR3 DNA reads TGTGCCAGCATCTCAGTAAGTAGGTCGGAGACCCAGTACTTC.

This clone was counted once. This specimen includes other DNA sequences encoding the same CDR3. The CDR3 DNA follows: TGCGCCAGCAGCTTTGGGTCCCAAGAGACCCAGTACTTC. Its protein product is CASSFGSQETQYF. This chain connects TRBV5-1 to TRBJ2-5; D is unclear. Germline V gives CDR1 SGHRS, CDR2 YFSETQ. V lost 2 bases to trimming and J lost 1 base, with 6 bases between them. The CDR3 is 13 residues long.

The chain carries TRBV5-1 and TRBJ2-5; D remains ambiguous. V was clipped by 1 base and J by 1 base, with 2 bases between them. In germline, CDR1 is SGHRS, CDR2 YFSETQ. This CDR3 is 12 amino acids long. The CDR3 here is CASSLFQETQYF. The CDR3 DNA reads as TGCGCCAGCAGCTTGTTCCAAGAGACCCAGTACTTC.

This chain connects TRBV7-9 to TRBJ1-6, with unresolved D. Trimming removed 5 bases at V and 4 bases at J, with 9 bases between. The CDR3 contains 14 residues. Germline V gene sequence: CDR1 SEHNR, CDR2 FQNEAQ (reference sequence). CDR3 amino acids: CASSETVYNSPLHF. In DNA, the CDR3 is TGTGCCAGCAGCGAGACGGTTTATAATTCACCCCTCCACTTT.

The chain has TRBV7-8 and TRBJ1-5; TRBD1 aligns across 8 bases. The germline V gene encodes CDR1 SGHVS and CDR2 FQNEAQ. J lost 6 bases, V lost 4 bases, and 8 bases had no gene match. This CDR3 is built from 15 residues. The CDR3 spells CASSSAQGAVQPQHF. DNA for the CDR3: TGTGCCAGCAGCTCAGCCCAGGGGGCAGTTCAGCCCCAGCATTTT.

The CDR3: CASSSDRQGANTGELFF. In DNA form, the CDR3 reads TGTGCCAGCAGCTCTGACCGACAGGGGGCGAACACCGGGGAGCTGTTTTTT. The chain has TRBV28 and TRBJ2-2; TRBD1 matches at 9 bases. This CDR3 has 17 residues. With V trimmed by 6 bases and J by 0 bases, 8 bases remained unmatched. Germline CDR1 is MDHEN and CDR2 is SYDVKM.

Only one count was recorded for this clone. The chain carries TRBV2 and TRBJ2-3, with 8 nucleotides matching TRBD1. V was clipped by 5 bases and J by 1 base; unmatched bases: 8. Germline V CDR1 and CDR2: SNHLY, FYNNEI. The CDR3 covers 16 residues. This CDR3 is CASSSRQGRGTDTQYF. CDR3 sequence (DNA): TGTGCCAGCAGTTCTAGACAGGGGCGAGGCACAGATACGCAGTATTTT.

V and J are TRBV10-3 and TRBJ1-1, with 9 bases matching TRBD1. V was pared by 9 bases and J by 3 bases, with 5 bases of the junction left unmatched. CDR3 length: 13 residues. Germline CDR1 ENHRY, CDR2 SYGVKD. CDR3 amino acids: CAIRDRVDTEAFF. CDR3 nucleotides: TGTGCCATTCGGGACAGGGTAGACACTGAAGCTTTCTTT.

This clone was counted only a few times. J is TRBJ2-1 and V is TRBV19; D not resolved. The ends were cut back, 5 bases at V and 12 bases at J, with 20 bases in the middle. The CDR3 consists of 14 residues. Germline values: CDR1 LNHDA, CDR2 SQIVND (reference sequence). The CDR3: CASSPTFTGHRQFF. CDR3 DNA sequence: TGTGCCAGTAGTCCTACCTTTACTGGCCACAGGCAGTTCTTC.